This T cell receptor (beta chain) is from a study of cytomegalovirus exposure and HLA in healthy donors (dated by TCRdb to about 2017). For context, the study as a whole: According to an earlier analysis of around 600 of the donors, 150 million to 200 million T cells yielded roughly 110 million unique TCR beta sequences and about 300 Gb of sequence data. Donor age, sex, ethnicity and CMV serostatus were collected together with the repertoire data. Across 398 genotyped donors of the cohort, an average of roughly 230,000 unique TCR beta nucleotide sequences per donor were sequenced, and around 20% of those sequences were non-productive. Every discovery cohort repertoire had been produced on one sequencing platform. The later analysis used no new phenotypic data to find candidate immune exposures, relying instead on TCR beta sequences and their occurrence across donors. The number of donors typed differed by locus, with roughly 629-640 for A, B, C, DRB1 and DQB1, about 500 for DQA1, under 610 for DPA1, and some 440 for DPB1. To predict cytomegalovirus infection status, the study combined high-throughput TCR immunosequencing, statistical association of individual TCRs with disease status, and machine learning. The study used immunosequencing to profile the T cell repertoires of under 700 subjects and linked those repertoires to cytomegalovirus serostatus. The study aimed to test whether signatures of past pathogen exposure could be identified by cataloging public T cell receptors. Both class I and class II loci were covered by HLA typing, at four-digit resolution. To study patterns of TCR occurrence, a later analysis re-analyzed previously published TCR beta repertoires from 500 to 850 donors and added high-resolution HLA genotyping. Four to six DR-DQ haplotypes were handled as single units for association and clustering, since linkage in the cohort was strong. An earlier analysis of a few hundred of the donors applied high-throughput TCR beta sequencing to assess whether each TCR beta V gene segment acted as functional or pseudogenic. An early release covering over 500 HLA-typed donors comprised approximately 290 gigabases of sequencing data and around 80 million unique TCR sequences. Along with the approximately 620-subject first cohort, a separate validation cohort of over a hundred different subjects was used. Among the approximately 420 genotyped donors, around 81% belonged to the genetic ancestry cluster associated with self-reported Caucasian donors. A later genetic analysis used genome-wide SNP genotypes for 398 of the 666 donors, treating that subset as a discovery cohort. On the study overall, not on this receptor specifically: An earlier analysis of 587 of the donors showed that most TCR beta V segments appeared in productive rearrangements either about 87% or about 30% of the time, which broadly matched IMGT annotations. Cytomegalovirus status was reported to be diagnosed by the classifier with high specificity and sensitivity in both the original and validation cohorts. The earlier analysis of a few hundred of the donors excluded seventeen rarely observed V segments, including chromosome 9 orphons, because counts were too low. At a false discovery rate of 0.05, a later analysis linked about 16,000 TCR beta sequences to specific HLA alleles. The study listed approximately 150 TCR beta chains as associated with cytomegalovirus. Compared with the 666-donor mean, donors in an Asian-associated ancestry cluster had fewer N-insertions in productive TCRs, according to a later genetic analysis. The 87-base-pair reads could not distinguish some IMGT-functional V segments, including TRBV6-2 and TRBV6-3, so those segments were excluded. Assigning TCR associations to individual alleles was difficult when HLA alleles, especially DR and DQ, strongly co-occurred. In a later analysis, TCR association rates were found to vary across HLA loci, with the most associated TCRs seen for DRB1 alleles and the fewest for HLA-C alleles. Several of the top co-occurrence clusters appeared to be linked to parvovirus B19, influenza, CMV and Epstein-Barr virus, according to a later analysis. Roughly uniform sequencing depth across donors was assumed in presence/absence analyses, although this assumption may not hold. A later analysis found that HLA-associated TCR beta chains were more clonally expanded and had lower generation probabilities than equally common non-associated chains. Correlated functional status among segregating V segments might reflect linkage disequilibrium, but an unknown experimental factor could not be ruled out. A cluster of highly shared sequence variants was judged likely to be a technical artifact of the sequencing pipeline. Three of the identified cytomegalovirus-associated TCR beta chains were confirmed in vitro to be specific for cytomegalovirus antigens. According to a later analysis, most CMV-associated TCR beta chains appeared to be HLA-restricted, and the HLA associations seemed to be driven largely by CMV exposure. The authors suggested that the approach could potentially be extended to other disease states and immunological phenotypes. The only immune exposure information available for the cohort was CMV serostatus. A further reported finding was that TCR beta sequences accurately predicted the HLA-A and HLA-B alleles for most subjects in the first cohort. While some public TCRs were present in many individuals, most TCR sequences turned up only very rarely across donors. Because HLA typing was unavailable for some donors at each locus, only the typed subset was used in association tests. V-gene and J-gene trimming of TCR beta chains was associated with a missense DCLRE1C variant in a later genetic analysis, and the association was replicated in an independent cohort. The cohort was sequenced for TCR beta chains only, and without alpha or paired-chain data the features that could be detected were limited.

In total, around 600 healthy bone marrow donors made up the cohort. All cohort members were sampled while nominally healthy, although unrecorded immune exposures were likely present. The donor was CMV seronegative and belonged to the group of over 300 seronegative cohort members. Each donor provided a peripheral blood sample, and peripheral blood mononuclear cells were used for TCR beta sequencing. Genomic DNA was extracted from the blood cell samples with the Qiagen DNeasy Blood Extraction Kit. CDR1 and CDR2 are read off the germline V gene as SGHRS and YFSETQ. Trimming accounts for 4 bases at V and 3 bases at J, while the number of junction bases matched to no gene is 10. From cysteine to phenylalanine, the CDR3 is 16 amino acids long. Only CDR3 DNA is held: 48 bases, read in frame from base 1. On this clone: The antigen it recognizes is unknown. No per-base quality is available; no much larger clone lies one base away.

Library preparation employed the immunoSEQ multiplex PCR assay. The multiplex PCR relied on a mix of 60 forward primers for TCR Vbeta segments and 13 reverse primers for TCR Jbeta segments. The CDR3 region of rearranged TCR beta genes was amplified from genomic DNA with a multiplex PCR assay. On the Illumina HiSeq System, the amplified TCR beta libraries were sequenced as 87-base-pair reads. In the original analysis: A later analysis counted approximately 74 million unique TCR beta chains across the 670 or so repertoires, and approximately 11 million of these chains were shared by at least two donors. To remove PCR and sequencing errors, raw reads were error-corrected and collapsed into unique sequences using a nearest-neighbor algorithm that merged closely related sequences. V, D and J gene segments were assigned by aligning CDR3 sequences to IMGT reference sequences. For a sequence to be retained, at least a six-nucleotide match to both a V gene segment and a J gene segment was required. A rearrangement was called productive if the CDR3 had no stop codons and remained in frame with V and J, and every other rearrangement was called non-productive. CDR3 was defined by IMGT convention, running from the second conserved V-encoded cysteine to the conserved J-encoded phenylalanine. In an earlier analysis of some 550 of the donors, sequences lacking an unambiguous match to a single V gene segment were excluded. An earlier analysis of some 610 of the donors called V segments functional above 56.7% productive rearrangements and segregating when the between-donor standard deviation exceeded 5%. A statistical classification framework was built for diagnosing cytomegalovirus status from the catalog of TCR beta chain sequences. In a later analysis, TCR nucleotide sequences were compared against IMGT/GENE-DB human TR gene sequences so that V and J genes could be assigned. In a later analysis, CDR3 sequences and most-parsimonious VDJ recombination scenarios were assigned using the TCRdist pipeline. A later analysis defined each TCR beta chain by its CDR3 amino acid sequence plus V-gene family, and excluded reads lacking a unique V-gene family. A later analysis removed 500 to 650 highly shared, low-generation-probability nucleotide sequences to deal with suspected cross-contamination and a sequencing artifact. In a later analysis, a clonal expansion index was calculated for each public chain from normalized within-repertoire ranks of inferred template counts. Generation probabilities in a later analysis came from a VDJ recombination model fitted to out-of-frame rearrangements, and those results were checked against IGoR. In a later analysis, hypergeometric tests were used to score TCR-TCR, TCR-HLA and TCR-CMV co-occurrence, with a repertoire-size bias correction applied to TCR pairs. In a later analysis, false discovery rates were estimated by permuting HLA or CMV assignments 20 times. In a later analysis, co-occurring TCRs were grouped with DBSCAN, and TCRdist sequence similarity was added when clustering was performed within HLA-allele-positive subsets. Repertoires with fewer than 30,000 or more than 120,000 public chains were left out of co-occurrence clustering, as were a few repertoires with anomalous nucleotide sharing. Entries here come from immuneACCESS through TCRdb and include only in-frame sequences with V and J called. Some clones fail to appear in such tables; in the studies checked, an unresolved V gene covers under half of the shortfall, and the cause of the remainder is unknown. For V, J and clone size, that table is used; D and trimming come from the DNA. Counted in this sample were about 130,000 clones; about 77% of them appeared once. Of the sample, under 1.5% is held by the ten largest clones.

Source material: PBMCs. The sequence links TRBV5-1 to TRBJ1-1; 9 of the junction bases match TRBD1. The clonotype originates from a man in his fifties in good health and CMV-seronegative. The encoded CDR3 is CASSAQTGTGYTEAFF. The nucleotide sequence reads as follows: TGCGCCAGCAGCGCCCAGACCGGGACAGGGTACACTGAAGCTTTCTTT.